A single T cell receptor (beta chain) is shown here with its context. The data originate from a study of cytomegalovirus exposure and HLA in healthy donors. V dropped 4 bases and J dropped 4 bases, with 14 bases sitting between them. This CDR3 comprises 15 residues. In germline, CDR1 is MDHEN, CDR2 SYDVKM. Primers included in the PCR were 60 Vbeta and 13 Jbeta primers. TCRdb keeps only in-frame clones here, not all; method: immunoSEQ multiplex PCR. The data show about 240,000 clones, around 80% seen once. The rearrangement uses TRBV28 and TRBJ1-3; D possibly corresponds to TRBD1 (6 bases). The material sequenced was PBMCs. This receptor was taken from a woman in her sixties in good health and CMV-seropositive. The CDR3, as DNA: TGTGCCAGCAGTTCTTCTGGACAGTTAGGAAACACCATATATTTT. Protein sequence: CASSSSGQLGNTIYF.